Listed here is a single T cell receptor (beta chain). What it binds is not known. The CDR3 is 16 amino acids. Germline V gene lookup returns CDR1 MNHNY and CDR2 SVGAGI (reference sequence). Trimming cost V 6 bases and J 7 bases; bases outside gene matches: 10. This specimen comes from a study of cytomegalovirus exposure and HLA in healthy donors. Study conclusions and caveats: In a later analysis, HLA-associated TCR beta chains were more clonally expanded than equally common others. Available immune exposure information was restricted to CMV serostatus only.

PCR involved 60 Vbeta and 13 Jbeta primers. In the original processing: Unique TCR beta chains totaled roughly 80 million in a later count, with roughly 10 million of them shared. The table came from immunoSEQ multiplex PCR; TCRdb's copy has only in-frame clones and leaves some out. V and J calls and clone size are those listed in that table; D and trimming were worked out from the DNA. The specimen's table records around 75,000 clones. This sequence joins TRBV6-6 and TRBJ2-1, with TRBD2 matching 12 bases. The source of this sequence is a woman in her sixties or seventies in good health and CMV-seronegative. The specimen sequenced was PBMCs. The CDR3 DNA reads TGTGCCAGCAGGCCCCTACTAGCGGGAGGAAGGAATGAGCAGTTCTTC. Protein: CASRPLLAGGRNEQFF.